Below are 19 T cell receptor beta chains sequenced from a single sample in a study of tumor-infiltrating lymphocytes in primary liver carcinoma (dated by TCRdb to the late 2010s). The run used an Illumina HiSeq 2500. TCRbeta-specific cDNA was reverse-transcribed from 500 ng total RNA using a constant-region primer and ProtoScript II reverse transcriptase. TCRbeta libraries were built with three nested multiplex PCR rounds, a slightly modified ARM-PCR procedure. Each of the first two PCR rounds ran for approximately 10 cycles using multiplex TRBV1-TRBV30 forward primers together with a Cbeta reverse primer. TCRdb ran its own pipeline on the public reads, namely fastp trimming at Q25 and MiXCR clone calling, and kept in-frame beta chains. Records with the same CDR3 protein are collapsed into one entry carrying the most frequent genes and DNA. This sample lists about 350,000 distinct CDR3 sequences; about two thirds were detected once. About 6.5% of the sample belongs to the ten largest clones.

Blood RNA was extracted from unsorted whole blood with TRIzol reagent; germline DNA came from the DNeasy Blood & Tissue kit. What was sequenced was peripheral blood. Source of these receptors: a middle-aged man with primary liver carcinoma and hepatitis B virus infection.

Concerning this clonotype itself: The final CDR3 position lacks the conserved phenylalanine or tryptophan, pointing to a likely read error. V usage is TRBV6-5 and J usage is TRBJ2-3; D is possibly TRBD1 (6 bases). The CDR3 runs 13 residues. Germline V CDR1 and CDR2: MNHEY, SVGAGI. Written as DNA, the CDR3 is TGTACCAGCAGTTACTCGAGGGGGGATACGCAGTATTTA. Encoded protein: CTSSYSRGDTQYL.

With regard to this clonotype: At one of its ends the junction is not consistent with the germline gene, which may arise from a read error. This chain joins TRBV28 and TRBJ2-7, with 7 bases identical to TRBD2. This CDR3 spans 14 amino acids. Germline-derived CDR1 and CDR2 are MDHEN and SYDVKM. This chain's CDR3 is CASSEAGPSHEQYF. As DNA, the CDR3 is TGTGCCAGCAGCGAAGCGGGACCCTCCCACGAGCAGTACTTC. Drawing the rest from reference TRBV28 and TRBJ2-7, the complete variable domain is DVKVTQSSRYLVKRTGEKVFLECVQDMDHENMFWYRQDPGLGLRLIYFSYDVKMKEKGDIPEGYSVSREKKERFSLILESASTNQTSMYLCASSEAGPSHEQYFGPGTRLTVT.

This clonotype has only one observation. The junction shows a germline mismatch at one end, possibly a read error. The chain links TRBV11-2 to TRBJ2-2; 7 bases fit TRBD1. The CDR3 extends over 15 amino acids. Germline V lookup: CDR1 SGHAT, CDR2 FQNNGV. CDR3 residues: CASSSQGVGTGELFF. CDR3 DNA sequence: TGTGCCAGCAGCTCCCAGGGGGTTGGCACCGGGGAACTGTTTTTT.

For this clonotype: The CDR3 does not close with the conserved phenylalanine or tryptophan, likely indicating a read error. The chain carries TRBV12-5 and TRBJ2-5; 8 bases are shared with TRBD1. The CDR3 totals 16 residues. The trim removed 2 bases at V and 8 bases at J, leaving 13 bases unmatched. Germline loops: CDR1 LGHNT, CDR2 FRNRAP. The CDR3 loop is CASGLILPGGARTQYL. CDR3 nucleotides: TGTGCTAGTGGTTTGATTCTCCCAGGGGGCGCGAGAACCCAGTACTTA.

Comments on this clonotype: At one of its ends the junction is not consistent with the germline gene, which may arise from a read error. CDR3: CASGLDAGNTEASF. CDR3 DNA sequence: TGTGCCAGCGGCTTAGATGCAGGGAATACTGAAGCTTCCTTT. The V and J genes are TRBV11-2 and TRBJ1-1, with D possibly TRBD1 on 5 matching bases. Germline V CDR1 and CDR2: SGHAT, FQNNGV. The CDR3 has 14 amino acids.

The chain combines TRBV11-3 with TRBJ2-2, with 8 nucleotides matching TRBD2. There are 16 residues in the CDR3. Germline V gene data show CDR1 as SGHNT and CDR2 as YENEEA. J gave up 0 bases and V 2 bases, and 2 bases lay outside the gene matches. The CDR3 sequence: CASSLSGGANTGELFF. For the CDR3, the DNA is TGTGCCAGCAGCTTAAGCGGGGGTGCGAACACCGGGGAGCTGTTTTTT.

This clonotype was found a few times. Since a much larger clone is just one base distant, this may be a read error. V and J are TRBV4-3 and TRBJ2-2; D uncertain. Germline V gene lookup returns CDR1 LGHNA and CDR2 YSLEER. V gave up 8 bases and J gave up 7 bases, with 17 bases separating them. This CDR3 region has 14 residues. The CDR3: CASGVLRIGGELFF. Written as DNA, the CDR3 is TGCGCCAGCGGCGTACTACGTATAGGCGGGGAGCTGTTTTTT.

The CDR3 spells CSVRASHTQEQYF. CDR3 DNA sequence: TGCAGCGTCCGAGCGTCCCACACGCAGGAGCAGTACTTC. The genes are TRBV29-1 and TRBJ2-7; D is undetermined. Trimming took 6 bases from V and 7 from J, leaving 19 bases between them. The CDR3 consists of 13 residues. CDR1 and CDR2 (germline): SQVTM, ANQGSEA.

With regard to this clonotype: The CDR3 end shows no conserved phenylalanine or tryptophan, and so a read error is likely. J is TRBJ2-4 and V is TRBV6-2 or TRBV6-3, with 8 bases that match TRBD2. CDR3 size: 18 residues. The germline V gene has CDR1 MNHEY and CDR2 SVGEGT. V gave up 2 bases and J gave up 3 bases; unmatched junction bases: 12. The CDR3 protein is CASSYRAGVIIDKNIQYS. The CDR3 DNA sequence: TGTGCCAGCAGTTACCGAGCGGGAGTGATTATAGACAAAAACATTCAGTACTCC.

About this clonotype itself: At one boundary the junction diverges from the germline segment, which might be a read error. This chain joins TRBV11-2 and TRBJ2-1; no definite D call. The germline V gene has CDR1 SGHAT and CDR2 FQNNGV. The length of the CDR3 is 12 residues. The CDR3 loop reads CTSSCVYNEQFF. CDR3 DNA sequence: TGTACCAGCAGCTGCGTTTACAATGAGCAGTTCTTC.

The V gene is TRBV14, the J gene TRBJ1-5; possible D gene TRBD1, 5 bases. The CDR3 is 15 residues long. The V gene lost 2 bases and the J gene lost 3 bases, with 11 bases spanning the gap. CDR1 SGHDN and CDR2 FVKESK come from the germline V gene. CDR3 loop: CASSQIGTLNQPQHF. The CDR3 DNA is TGTGCCAGCAGCCAAATTGGGACCCTCAATCAGCCCCAGCATTTT.

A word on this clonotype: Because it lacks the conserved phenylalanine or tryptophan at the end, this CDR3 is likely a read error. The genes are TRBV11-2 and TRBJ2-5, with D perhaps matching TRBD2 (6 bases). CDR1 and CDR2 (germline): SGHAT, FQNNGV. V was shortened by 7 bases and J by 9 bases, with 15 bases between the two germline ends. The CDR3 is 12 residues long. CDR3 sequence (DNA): TGTGCCAGCAAAGGGGACTGGGTGTCCCAGTACTTA. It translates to CASKGDWVSQYL.

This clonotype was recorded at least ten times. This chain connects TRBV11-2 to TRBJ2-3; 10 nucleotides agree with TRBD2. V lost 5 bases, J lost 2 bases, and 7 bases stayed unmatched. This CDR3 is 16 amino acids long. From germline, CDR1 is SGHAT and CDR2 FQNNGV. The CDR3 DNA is TGTGCCAGCAGCGCAGTACTAGCGGGGTCCACAGATACGCAGTATTTT. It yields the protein CASSAVLAGSTDTQYF. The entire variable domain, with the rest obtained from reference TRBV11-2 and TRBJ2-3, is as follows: EAGVAQSPRYKIIEKRQSVAFWCNPISGHATLYWYQQILGQGPKLLIQFQNNGVVDDSQLPKDRFSAERLKGVDSTLKIQPAKLEDSAVYLCASSAVLAGSTDTQYFGPGTRLTVL.

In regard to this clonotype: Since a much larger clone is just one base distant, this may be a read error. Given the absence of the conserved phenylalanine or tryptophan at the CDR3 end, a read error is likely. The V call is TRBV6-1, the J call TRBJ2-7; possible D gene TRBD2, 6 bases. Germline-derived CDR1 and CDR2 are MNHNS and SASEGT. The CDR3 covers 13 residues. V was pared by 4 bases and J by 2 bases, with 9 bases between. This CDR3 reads CASSGRDPYEQYL. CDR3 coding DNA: TGTGCCAGCAGTGGGCGGGACCCCTACGAGCAGTACCTC.

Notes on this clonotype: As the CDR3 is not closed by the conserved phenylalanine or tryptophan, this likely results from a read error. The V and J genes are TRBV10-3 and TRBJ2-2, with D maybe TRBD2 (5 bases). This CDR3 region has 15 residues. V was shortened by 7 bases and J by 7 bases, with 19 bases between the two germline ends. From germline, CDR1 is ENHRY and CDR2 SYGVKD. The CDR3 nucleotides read TGTGCCATCAACTCAGGAGCGGAAGAGGTCGGGGAGCTGTTTTAT. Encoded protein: CAINSGAEEVGELFY.

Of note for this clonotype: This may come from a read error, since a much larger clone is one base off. The CDR3 DNA is TGTGCCAGCACCATCGGGACAGGGGTTGGATTTGGTGGCTACACCTTC. Its translation is CASTIGTGVGFGGYTF. The rearrangement uses TRBV6-6 and TRBJ1-2; 10 bases align to TRBD1. The V segment lost 7 bases and the J segment 7 bases; nucleotides outside the gene matches: 15. CDR1 and CDR2 from the germline V gene are MNHNY and SVGAGI (reference sequence). There are 16 residues in the CDR3.

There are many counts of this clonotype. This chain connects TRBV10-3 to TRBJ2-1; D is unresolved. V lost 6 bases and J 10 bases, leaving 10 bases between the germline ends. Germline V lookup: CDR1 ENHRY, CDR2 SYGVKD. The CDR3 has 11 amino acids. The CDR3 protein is CAIRGLSEQFF. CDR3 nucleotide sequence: TGTGCCATCAGAGGCCTCTCCGAGCAGTTCTTC.

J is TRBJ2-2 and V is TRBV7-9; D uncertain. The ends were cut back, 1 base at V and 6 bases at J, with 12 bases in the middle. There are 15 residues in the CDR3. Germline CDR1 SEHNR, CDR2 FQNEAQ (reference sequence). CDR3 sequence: CASSLGDIGAGELFF. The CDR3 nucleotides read TGTGCCAGCAGCTTAGGAGACATCGGCGCCGGGGAGCTGTTTTTT.

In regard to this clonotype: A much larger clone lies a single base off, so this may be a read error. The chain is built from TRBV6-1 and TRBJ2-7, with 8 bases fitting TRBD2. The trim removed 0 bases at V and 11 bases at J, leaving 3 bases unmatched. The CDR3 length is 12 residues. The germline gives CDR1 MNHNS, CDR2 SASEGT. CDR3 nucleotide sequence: TGTGCCAGCAGTGAAGCGGCGGGGGGAGAGTACTTC. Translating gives CASSEAAGGEYF.